Below are 16 T cell receptor beta chains sequenced from a single sample in a study of T-cell reconstitution after alpha-beta-depleted transplantation in children. TCRbeta library preparation incorporated unique molecular identifiers. TCRdb ran MiXCR on the PCR reads and lists one entry per CDR3 protein. The sample yields 200,000 to 250,000 distinct CDR3 sequences, approximately 9.5% seen once. The sequenced sample was PBMCs from the stem cell graft donor, obtained from the stem cell graft. These receptors were taken from a human donor who donated a stem cell graft to a child with acute lymphoblastic leukemia.

This rearrangement joins TRBV5-1 to TRBJ2-7; a possible D gene is TRBD1 (5 bases). CDR1 is SGHRS and CDR2 is YFSETQ in the germline V gene. The CDR3 has 14 residues. The germline V and J ends were trimmed by 0 bases and 5 bases, with 12 bases remaining between them. This chain's CDR3 is CASSLDRPSDEQYF. As DNA, the CDR3 is TGCGCCAGCAGCTTGGACAGGCCGTCGGACGAGCAGTACTTC.

The chain has TRBV29-1 and TRBJ1-1, with D tentatively TRBD1 (5 bases). V was trimmed by 4 bases and J by 4 bases, leaving 10 bases between them. Per the germline V gene, CDR1 is SQVTM and CDR2 is ANQGSEA. There are 12 residues in the CDR3. This CDR3 is CSVGAGITEAFF. The CDR3 DNA reads TGCAGCGTTGGAGCAGGGATCACTGAAGCTTTCTTT.

This clonotype was counted a few times. This sequence joins TRBV6-2 or TRBV6-3 and TRBJ1-1; D not resolved. CDR1 and CDR2 (germline): MNHEY, SVGEGT. The CDR3 is made up of 15 amino acids. Between the trimmed V and J ends, which lost 5 bases and 0 bases, there was a span of 13 bases. The CDR3 DNA is TGTGCCAGCAGTCCTTTCGGGGTTATGAACACTGAAGCTTTCTTT. Protein sequence: CASSPFGVMNTEAFF.

There are a few counts of this clonotype. At one end the junction does not follow the germline gene, possibly because of a read error. For the CDR3, the DNA is TGCTGTGCTAGTATCCTCGGGGCCTCGAACACCGGGGAGCTGTTTTTT. Amino acids: CCASILGASNTGELFF. The chain couples TRBV20-1 to TRBJ2-2; D could derive from TRBD1 or TRBD2 (5 bases each). This CDR3 region has 16 residues. CDR1 is DFQATT and CDR2 is SNEGSKA in the germline V gene (reference sequence).

This clonotype was counted at least ten times. The J gene is TRBJ2-5, the V gene TRBV18; maybe TRBD2 (6 bases). The CDR3 is made up of 13 amino acids. V lost 6 bases and J lost 1, with 9 bases in between. Per the germline V gene, CDR1 is KGHSH and CDR2 is LQKENI. CDR3 protein: CASSAGGQETQYF. The CDR3, as DNA: TGTGCCAGCTCGGCCGGGGGCCAAGAGACCCAGTACTTC.

This clonotype has at least ten counts. V is TRBV3-1 and J is TRBJ2-5, with 8 bases lining up with TRBD2. V gave up 1 base and J gave up 4 bases; unmatched junction bases: 14. This CDR3 contains 18 residues. Per germline, CDR1 LGHDT and CDR2 YNNKEL (reference sequence). This CDR3 is CASSQVSSGGVVGETQYF. The CDR3 DNA sequence: TGTGCCAGCAGCCAAGTCTCCAGCGGGGGAGTGGTGGGAGAGACCCAGTACTTC.

The chain joins TRBV18 to TRBJ1-5, with D unresolved. This CDR3 comprises 13 residues. CDR1 is KGHSH, CDR2 LQKENI, per germline. Trimming removed 1 base at V and 4 bases at J, with 5 bases between. The CDR3 sequence: CASSPHENQPQHF. The CDR3 DNA follows: TGTGCCAGCTCACCACACGAAAATCAGCCCCAGCATTTT.

This clonotype was picked up many times. The chain is built from TRBV2 and TRBJ2-3, with 9 bases fitting TRBD1. Per the germline V gene, CDR1 is SNHLY and CDR2 is FYNNEI. The CDR3 runs 16 residues. Trimming took 6 bases from V and 3 from J; bases not matched to a gene: 10. The CDR3 reads CASSETGGSRTDTQYF. The CDR3 DNA is TGTGCCAGCAGCGAAACAGGGGGCTCTAGGACAGATACGCAGTATTTT.

J is TRBJ2-3 and V is TRBV20-1, with 15 bases that match TRBD2. After removal of 3 bases from V and 3 bases from J, the junction contained 7 bases not matched to a gene. CDR1 and CDR2 (germline): DFQATT, SNEGSKA (reference sequence). The CDR3 contains 17 residues. The CDR3 spells CSARGFGTSGGTDTQYF. CDR3 DNA sequence: TGCAGTGCTAGGGGATTCGGGACTAGCGGGGGGACAGATACGCAGTATTTT.

In its sample, this clonotype was seen a few times. The CDR3 sequence is CASSPGLAGGIEQFF. CDR3 DNA sequence: TGTGCCAGCAGCCCAGGACTAGCGGGGGGTATTGAGCAGTTCTTC. This chain uses TRBV7-9 with TRBJ2-1; 14 bases fit TRBD2. V trimming: 5 bases; J trimming: 9 bases; junction bases outside the gene matches: 6. The CDR3 runs to 15 residues. Germline V gene sequence: CDR1 SEHNR, CDR2 FQNEAQ (reference sequence).

This clonotype was seen a few times. The V and J genes are TRBV20-1 and TRBJ1-5; D is ambiguous. CDR3 size: 17 residues. Germline V gene data show CDR1 as DFQATT and CDR2 as SNEGSKA (reference sequence). Deletions cut 0 bases from V and 2 bases from J, with 17 bases between. CDR3 coding DNA: TGCAGTGCTAGAGACCCCCCCAGAGGGCACGGCAATCAGCCCCAGCATTTT. Protein product: CSARDPPRGHGNQPQHF.

With regard to this clonotype: Given a much more abundant clone one base away, this may be a read error. The CDR3 ends on some other residue instead of the conserved phenylalanine or tryptophan, so this is likely a read error. This chain uses TRBV5-5 with TRBJ1-1; a weak D match, TRBD1 (5 bases). V was shortened by 0 bases and J by 4 bases, with 16 bases between the two germline ends. There are 16 residues in the CDR3. CDR1 SGHKS and CDR2 YYEKEE come from the germline V gene (reference sequence). The CDR3: CASSLAGTSGSTEAFS. The CDR3 bases are TGTGCCAGCAGCTTGGCAGGGACTTCGGGGAGCACTGAAGCTTTCTCT.

V usage is TRBV6-5 and J usage is TRBJ2-3, with 13 positions matching TRBD2. Germline V gene data show CDR1 as MNHEY and CDR2 as SVGAGI. V shed 0 bases, J shed 2 bases, and the junction held 5 bases outside the gene matches. The CDR3 is 18 residues long. The CDR3 nucleotides read TGTGCCAGCAGTTACTCTCCGGGACTAGCGGGGAACACAGATACGCAGTATTTT. Amino acid sequence: CASSYSPGLAGNTDTQYF.

This clonotype came up many times. This chain uses TRBV3-1 with TRBJ1-1; D is perhaps TRBD1 (6 bases). The CDR3 extends over 13 amino acids. Germline V gene sequence: CDR1 LGHDT, CDR2 YNNKEL (reference sequence). Trimming shortened V by 0 bases and J by 4 bases, and 6 bases separated the two germline ends. The CDR3 is CASSQDRGTEAFF. The DNA of the CDR3 is TGTGCCAGCAGCCAAGACAGGGGCACTGAAGCTTTCTTT.

This clonotype was detected a few times. The V gene is TRBV29-1, the J gene TRBJ2-7; 7 bases line up with TRBD1. Germline CDR1 and CDR2: SQVTM and ANQGSEA. With 2 bases clipped from V and 5 bases from J, the junction kept 6 bases outside the gene matches. The CDR3 contains 13 residues. The CDR3 DNA reads TGCAGCGTTGAAAAACACAGGGGCCACGAGCAGTACTTC. It encodes CSVEKHRGHEQYF.

This clonotype was seen at least ten times. V is TRBV6-1 and J is TRBJ2-3, with 10 nucleotides matching TRBD1. Trimming removed 6 bases from V and 2 bases from J; junction bases left unmatched: 5. The V gene's germline CDR1 is MNHNS and CDR2 SASEGT. The CDR3 spans 15 residues. CDR3 DNA: TGTGCCAGCAGCGGGGACAGGGGCCTCACAGATACGCAGTATTTT. It is translated as CASSGDRGLTDTQYF.